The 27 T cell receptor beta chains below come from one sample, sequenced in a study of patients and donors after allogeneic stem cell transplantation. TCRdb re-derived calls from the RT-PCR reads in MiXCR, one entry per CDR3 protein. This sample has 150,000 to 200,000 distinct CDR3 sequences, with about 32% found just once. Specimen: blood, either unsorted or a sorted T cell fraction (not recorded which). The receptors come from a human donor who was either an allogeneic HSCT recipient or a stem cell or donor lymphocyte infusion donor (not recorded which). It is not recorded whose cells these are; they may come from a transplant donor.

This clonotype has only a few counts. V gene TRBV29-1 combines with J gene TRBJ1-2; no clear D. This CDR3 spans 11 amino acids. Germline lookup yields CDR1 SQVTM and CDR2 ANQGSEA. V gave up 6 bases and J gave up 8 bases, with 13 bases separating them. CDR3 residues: CSVGGSGGYTF. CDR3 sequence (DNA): TGCAGCGTGGGCGGTTCGGGCGGCTACACCTTC.

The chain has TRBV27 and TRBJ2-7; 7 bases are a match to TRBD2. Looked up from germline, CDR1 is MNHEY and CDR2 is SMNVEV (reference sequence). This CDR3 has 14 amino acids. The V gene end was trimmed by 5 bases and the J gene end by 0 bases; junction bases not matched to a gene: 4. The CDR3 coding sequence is TGTGCCAGCAGTCCAAGGACTAGCTCCTACGAGCAGTACTTC. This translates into CASSPRTSSYEQYF.

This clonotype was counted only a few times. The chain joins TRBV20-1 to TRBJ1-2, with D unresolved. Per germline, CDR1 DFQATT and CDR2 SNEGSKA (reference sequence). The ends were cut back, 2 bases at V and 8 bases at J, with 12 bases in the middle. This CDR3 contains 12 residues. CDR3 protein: CSARSNPGGYTF. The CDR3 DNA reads TGCAGTGCTAGATCGAATCCGGGAGGCTACACCTTC.

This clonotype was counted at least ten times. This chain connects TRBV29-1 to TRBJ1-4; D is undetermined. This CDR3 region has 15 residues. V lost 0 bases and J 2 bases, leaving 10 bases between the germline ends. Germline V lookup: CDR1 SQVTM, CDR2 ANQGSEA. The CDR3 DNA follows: TGCAGCGTTGAAGATCCGCCGGGCACTAATGAAAAACTGTTTTTT. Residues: CSVEDPPGTNEKLFF.

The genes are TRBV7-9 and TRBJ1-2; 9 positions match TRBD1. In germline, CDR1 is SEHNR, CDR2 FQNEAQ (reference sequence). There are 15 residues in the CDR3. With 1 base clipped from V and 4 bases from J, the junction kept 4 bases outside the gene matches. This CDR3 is CASSLVRQGGYGYTF. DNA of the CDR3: TGTGCCAGCAGCTTAGTCCGACAGGGGGGCTATGGCTACACCTTC.

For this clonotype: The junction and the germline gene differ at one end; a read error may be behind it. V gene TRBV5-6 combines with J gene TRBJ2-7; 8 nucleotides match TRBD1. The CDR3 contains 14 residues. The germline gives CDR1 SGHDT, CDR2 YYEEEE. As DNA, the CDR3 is TGTGCCAGCAGGTTGGGACAGGAGGCCTACGAGCAGTACTTC. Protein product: CASRLGQEAYEQYF.

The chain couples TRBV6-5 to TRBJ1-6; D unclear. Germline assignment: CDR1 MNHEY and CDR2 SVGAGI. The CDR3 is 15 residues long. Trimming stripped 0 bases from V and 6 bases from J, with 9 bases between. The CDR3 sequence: CASSYSKRLNSPLHF. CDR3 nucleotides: TGTGCCAGCAGTTACTCGAAACGGCTTAATTCACCCCTCCACTTT.

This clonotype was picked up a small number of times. CDR3 in amino acids: CASSQYRVINYGYTF. CDR3 nucleotide sequence: TGTGCCAGCAGCCAATACAGGGTTATTAACTATGGCTACACCTTC. The chain carries TRBV7-9 and TRBJ1-2; perhaps TRBD1 as D (6 bases). The CDR3 totals 15 residues. In germline, CDR1 is SEHNR, CDR2 FQNEAQ (reference sequence). V lost 5 bases, J lost 1 base, and 14 bases lay in between.

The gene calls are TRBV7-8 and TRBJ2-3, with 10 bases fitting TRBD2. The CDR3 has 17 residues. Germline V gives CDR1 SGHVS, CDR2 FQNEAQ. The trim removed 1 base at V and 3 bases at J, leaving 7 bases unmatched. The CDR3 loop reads CASSLVASGSRTDTQYF. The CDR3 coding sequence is TGTGCCAGCAGCTTAGTGGCTAGCGGGAGTAGAACAGATACGCAGTATTTT.

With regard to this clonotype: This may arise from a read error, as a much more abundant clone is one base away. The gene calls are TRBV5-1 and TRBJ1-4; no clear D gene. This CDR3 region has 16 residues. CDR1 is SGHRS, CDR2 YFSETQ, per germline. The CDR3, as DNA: TGCGCCAGCAGCTTGGCGGTCGGCAGGAGTAATGAACAACTGTTTTTT. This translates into CASSLAVGRSNEQLFF.

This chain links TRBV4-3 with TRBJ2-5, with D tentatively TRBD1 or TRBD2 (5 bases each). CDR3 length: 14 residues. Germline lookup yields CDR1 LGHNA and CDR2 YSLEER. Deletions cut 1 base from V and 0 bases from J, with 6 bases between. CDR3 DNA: TGCGCCAGCAGCCAAGTGGGGGACCAAGAGACCCAGTACTTC. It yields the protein CASSQVGDQETQYF.

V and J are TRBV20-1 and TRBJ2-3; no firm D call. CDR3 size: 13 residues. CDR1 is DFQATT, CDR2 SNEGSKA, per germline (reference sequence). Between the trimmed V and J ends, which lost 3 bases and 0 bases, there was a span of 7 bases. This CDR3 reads CSARAPSTDTQYF. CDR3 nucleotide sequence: TGCAGTGCTAGGGCCCCCAGCACAGATACGCAGTATTTT.

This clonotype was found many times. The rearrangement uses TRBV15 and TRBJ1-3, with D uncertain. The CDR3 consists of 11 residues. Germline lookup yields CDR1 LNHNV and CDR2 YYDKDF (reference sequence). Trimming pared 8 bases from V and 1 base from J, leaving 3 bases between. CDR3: CATSSGNTIYF. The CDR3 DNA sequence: TGTGCCACCTCATCTGGAAACACCATATATTTT.

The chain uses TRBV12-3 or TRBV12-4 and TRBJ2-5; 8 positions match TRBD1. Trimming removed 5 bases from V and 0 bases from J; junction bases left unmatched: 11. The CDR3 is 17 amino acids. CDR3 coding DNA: TGTGCCAGCAGTCCGACAGGGGACCGACTGTACCAAGAGACCCAGTACTTC. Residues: CASSPTGDRLYQETQYF.

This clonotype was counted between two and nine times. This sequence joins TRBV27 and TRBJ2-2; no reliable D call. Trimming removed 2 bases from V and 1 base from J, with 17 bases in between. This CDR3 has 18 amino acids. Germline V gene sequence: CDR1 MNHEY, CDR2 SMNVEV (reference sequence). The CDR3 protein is CASSLPGTGRGNTGELFF. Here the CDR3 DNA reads TGTGCCAGCAGTTTACCAGGCACGGGCAGAGGGAACACCGGGGAGCTGTTTTTT.

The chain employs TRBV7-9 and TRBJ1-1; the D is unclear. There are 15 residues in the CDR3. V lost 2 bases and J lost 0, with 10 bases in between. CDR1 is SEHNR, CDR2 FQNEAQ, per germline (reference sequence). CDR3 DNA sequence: TGTGCCAGCAGCTTACTTCCACAAGTGAACACTGAAGCTTTCTTT. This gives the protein CASSLLPQVNTEAFF.

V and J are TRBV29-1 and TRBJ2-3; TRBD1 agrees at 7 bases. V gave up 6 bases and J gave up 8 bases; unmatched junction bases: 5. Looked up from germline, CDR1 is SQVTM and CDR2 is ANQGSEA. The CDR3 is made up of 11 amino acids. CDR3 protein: CSVKTGSTQYF. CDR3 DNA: TGCAGCGTCAAGACAGGGAGTACGCAGTATTTT.

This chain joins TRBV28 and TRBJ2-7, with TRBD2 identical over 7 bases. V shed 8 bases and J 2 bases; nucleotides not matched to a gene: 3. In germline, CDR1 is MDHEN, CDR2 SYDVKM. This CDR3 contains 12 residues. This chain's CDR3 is CASRDYTYEQYF. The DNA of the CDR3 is TGTGCCAGCCGGGACTATACCTACGAGCAGTACTTC.

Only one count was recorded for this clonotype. This chain's CDR3 is CAISTGRGGQETQYF. CDR3 nucleotide sequence: TGTGCCATCAGTACCGGGAGGGGGGGCCAAGAGACCCAGTACTTC. The rearrangement joins TRBV10-3 to TRBJ2-5, with 8 bases aligning to TRBD2. The V segment lost 5 bases and the J segment 1 base; nucleotides outside the gene matches: 6. The CDR3 loop spans 15 amino acids. CDR1 and CDR2 (germline): ENHRY, SYGVKD.

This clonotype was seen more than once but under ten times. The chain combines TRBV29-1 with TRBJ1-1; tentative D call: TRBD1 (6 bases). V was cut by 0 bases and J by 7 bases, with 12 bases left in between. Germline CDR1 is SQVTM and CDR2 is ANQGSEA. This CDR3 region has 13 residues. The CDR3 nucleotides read TGCAGCGTTGAAGAGGTAGGGGGATTTGAAGCTTTCTTT. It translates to CSVEEVGGFEAFF. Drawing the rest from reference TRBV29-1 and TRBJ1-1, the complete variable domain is SAVISQKPSRDICQRGTSLTIQCQVDSQVTMMFWYRQQPGQSLTLIATANQGSEATYESGFVIDKFPISRPNLTFSTLTVSNMSPEDSSIYLCSVEEVGGFEAFFGQGTRLTVV.

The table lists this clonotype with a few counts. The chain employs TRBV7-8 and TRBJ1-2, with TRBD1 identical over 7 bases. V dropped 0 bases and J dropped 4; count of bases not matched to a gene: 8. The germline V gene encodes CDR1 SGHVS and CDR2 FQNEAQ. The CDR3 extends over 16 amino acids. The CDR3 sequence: CASSLAGDRYVYGYTF. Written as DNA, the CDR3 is TGTGCCAGCAGCTTAGCCGGGGACAGATATGTCTATGGCTACACCTTC.

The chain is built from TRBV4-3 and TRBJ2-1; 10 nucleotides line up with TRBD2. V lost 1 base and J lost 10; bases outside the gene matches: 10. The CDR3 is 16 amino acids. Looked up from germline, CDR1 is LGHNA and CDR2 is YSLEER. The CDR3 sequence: CASSQGGSGRAGEQFF. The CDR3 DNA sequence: TGCGCCAGCAGCCAAGGTGGGAGCGGGAGGGCTGGGGAGCAGTTCTTC.

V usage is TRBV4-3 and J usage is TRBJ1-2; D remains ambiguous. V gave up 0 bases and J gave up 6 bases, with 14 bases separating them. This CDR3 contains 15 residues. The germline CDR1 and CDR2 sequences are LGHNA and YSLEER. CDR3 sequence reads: CASSQEGRGSDGYTF. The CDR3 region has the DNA TGCGCCAGCAGCCAAGAGGGCCGAGGTAGCGATGGCTACACCTTC.

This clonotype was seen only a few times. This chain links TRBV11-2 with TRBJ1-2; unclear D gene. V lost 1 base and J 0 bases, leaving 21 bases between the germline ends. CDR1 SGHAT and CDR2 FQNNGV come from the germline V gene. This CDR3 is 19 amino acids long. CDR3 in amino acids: CASSLGWRTQPSSNYGYTF. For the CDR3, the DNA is TGTGCCAGCAGCTTAGGTTGGAGAACCCAACCATCGTCTAACTATGGCTACACCTTC.

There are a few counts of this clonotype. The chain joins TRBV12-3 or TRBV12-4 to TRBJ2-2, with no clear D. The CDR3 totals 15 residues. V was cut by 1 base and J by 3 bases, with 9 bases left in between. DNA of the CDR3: TGTGCCAGCAGTTTAGGGCGAGCGTACACCGGGGAGCTGTTTTTT. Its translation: CASSLGRAYTGELFF.

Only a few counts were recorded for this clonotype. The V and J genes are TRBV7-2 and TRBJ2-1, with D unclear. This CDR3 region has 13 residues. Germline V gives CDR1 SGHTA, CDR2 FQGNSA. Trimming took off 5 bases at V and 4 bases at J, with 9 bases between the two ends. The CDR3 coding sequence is TGTGCCAGCAGCCCCTACCAATACAATGAGCAGTTCTTC. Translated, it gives CASSPYQYNEQFF.

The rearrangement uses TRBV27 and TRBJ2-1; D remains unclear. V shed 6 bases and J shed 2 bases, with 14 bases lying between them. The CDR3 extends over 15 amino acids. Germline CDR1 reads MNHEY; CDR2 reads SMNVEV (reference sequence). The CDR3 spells CASSPFVSAYNEQFF. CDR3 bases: TGTGCCAGCAGCCCTTTTGTGTCAGCCTACAATGAGCAGTTCTTC.